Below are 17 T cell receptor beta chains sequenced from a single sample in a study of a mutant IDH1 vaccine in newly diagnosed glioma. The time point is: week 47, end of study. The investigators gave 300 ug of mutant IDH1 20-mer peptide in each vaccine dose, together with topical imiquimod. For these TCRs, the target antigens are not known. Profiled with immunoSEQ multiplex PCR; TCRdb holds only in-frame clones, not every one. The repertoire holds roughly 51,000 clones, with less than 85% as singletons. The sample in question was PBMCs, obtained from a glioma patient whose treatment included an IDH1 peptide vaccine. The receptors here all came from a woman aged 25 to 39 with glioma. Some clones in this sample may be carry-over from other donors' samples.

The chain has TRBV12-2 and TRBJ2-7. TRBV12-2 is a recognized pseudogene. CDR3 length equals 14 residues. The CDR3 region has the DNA TGTGCAAGTCCCTCCGGGGCAGGGAATTGCGAGCAGTACTTC. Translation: CASPSGAGNCEQYF.

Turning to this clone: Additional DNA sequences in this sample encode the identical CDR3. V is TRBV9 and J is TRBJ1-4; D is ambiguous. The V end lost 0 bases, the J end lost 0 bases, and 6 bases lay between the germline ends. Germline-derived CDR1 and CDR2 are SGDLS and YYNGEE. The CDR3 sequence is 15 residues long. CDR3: CASSVGGATNEKLFF. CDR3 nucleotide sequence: TGTGCCAGCAGCGTAGGAGGCGCAACTAATGAAAAACTGTTTTTT.

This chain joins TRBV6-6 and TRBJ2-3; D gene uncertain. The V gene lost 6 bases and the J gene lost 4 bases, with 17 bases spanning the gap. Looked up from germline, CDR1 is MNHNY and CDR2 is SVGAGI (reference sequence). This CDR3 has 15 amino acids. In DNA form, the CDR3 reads TGTGCCAGCAGATTGGGATCGATTGGGGCAGATACGCAGTATTTT. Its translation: CASRLGSIGADTQYF.

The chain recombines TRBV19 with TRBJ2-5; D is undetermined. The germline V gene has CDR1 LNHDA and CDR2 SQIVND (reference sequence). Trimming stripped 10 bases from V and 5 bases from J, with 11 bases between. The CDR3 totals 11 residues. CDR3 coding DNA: TGTGCCACCCGTAGCCCGGAGACCCAGTACTTC. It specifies CATRSPETQYF.

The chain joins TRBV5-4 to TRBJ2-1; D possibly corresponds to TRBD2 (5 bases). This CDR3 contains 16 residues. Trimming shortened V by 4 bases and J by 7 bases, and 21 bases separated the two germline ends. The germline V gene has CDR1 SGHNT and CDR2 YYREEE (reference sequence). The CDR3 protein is CASSPGGRGYGNEQFF. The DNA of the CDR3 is TGTGCCAGCAGCCCAGGCGGGCGCGGGTATGGAAATGAGCAGTTCTTC.

The CDR3: CAIRNTGSGYEQYF. CDR3 nucleotides: TGTGCCATCAGGAATACAGGGAGCGGATACGAGCAGTACTTC. The V gene is TRBV10-3, the J gene TRBJ2-7; D may be TRBD1 (6 bases). With 6 bases removed from V and 4 bases from J, the gap between germline ends came to 16 bases. Germline loops: CDR1 ENHRY, CDR2 SYGVKD. There are 14 residues in the CDR3.

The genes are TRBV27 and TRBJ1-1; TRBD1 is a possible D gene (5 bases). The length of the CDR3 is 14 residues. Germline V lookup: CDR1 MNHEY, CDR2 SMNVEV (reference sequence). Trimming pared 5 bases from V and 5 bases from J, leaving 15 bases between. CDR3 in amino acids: CASSGPGGGTEAFF. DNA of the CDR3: TGTGCCAGCAGTGGCCCCGGGGGGGGGACTGAAGCTTTCTTT.

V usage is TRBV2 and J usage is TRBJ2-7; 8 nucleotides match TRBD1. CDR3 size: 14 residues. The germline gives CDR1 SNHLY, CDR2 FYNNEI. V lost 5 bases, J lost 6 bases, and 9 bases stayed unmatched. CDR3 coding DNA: TGTGCCAGCAGTTCCCGGACAGGGTTGTCCGAGCAGTACTTC. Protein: CASSSRTGLSEQYF.

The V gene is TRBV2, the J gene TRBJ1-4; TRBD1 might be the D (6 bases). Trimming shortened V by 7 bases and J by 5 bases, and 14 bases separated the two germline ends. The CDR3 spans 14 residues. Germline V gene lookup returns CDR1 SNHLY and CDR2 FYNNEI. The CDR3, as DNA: TGTGCCAGCAAAGAACAGGGACCCAATGAAAAACTGTTTTTT. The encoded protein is CASKEQGPNEKLFF. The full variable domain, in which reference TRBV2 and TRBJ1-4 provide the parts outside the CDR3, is EPEVTQTPSHQVTQMGQEVILRCVPISNHLYFYWYRQILGQKVEFLVSFYNNEISEKSEIFDDQFSVERPDGSNFTLKIRSTKLEDSAMYFCASKEQGPNEKLFFGSGTQLSVL.

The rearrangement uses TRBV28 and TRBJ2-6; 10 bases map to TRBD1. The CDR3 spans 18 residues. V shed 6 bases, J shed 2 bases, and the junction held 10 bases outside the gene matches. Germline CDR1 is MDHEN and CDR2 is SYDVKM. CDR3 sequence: CASRYPTGGSPGANVLTF. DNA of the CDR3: TGTGCCAGCAGGTACCCGACAGGGGGCTCCCCTGGGGCCAACGTCCTGACTTTC. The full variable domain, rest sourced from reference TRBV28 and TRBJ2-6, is DVKVTQSSRYLVKRTGEKVFLECVQDMDHENMFWYRQDPGLGLRLIYFSYDVKMKEKGDIPEGYSVSREKKERFSLILESASTNQTSMYLCASRYPTGGSPGANVLTFGAGSRLTVL.

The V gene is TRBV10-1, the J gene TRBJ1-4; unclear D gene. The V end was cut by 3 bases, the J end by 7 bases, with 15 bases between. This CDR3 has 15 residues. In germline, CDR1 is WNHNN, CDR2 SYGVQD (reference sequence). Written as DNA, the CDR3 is TGCGCCAGCAGTGAAGGGCGGGCGGCGGGTGAAAAACTGTTTTTT. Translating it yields CASSEGRAAGEKLFF.

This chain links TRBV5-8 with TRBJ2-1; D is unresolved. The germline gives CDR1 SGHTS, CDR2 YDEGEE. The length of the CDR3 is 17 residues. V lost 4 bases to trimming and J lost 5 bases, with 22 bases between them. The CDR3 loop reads CASSPTTESRPNNEQFF. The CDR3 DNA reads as TGTGCCAGCAGCCCGACAACAGAAAGCCGCCCCAACAATGAGCAGTTCTTC.

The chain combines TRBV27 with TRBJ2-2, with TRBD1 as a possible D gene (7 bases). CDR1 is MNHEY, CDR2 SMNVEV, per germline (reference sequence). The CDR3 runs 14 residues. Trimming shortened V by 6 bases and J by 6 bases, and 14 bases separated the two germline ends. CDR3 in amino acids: CASRGQGGPGELFF. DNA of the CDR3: TGTGCCAGCAGAGGGCAGGGGGGCCCCGGGGAGCTGTTTTTT.

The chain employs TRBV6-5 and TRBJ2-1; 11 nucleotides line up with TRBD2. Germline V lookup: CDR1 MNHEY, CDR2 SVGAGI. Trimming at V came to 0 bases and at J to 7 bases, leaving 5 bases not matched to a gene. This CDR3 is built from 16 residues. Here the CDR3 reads CASSYSLAGATNEQFF. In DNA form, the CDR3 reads TGTGCCAGCAGTTACTCACTAGCGGGAGCGACTAATGAGCAGTTCTTC.

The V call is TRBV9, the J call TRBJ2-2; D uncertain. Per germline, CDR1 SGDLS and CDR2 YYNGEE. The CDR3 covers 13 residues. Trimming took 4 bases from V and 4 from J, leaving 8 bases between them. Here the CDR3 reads CASSSDGTGELFF. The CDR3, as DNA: TGTGCCAGCAGCTCAGACGGCACCGGGGAGCTGTTTTTT.

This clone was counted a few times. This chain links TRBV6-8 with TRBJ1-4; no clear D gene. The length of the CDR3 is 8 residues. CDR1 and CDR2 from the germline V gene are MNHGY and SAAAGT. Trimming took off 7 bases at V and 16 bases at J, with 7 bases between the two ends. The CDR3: CASNCGFF. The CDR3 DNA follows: TGTGCCAGCAACTGTGGGTTTTTT.

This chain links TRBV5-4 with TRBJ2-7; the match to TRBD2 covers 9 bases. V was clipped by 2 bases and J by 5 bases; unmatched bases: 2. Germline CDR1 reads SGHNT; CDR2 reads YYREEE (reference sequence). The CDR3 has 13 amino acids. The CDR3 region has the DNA TGTGCCAGCAGCTTCGGGACTAGCCACGAGCAGTACTTC. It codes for CASSFGTSHEQYF.